Presented here are 8 T cell receptor beta chains from one specimen sequenced in a study of Ad26.COV2.S vaccination and SARS-CoV-2 variants (dated by TCRdb to about 2021). Library creation used the immunoSEQ multiplex PCR assay. Sourced from immuneACCESS, this table was stored by TCRdb with only in-frame sequences that have V and J called. A share of the clones is absent; for the studies checked, an unresolved V gene accounts for under half, and the remainder has no known explanation. This sample is represented by about 470,000 clones; 90% of them were singletons. The ten largest clones add up to about 4.4% of the sample. Explained via the paper, the treatment or condition label denotes: roughly 20 received Ad26.COV2.S at low or high dose, single or two shots; about 5 received placebo; per-sample allocation not given. For vaccine and placebo recipients, the sequenced repertoires came from samples collected on day 63 after the first injection.

Sequencing was performed on peripheral blood, taken in a trial of Ad26.COV2.S vaccine versus placebo. The receptors were sampled from a person between 18 and 60 years old who received the Ad26.COV2.S COVID-19 vaccine or a placebo.

This chain links TRBV18 with TRBJ1-5, with 7 bases lining up with TRBD1. The CDR3 length is 16 residues. The V gene end was trimmed by 2 bases and the J gene end by 3 bases; junction bases not matched to a gene: 7. CDR1 is KGHSH and CDR2 is LQKENI in the germline V gene. The CDR3 protein is CASSPMPGTDNQPQHF. CDR3 bases: TGTGCCAGCTCACCAATGCCAGGGACAGACAATCAGCCCCAGCATTTT.

V and J are TRBV19 and TRBJ1-5, with 7 bases matching TRBD1. The CDR3 loop spans 13 amino acids. Trimming at V came to 7 bases and at J to 2 bases, leaving 2 bases not matched to a gene. CDR1 and CDR2 from the germline V gene are LNHDA and SQIVND (reference sequence). The CDR3 region has the DNA TGTGCCAGTAAAGGACAGGGCAATCAGCCCCAGCATTTT. As protein: CASKGQGNQPQHF.

V is TRBV10-3 and J is TRBJ1-1; possible D gene TRBD1, 6 bases. V lost 7 bases and J lost 4, with 13 bases in between. The CDR3 extends over 13 amino acids. Germline V gives CDR1 ENHRY, CDR2 SYGVKD. DNA of the CDR3: TGTGCCATCAAACCGGGACATTCCACTGAAGCTTTCTTT. It specifies CAIKPGHSTEAFF.

The chain couples TRBV7-5 to TRBJ2-2. TRBV7-5 is annotated as a pseudogene. The CDR3 has 16 residues. In DNA, the CDR3 is TGTGCCAGAAGCTTGGTCAGAAAAGGGCCGGACGGGGAGCTGTTTTTT. Residues: CARSLVRKGPDGELFF.

The rearrangement links TRBV7-6 to TRBJ1-4, with 7 bases identical to TRBD1. The germline CDR1 and CDR2 sequences are SGHVS and FNYEAQ. The CDR3 spans 17 residues. Trimming removed 1 base from V and 8 bases from J; junction bases left unmatched: 13. In DNA, the CDR3 is TGTGCCAGCAGCTTAGGGATGAGACAGGGTAGTAACGAAAAACTGTTTTTT. As protein: CASSLGMRQGSNEKLFF.

This chain connects TRBV28 to TRBJ2-4; maybe TRBD1 (7 bases). CDR1 MDHEN and CDR2 SYDVKM come from the germline V gene. With 4 bases removed from V and 8 bases from J, the gap between germline ends came to 15 bases. The CDR3 has 14 amino acids. CDR3 region: CASSSNVRGDIQYF. CDR3 nucleotides: TGTGCCAGCAGTTCCAACGTCAGGGGGGACATTCAGTACTTC.

DNA of the CDR3: TGTGCCAGCTCACCACCGCAGGGTGCGAACACTGAAGCTTTCTTT. It encodes CASSPPQGANTEAFF. V and J are TRBV18 and TRBJ1-1, with D perhaps TRBD1 (5 bases). Looked up from germline, CDR1 is KGHSH and CDR2 is LQKENI. V lost 0 bases and J lost 1, with 9 bases in between. There are 15 residues in the CDR3.

The chain uses TRBV2 and TRBJ2-7; D unresolved. The CDR3 spans 11 residues. Per germline, CDR1 SNHLY and CDR2 FYNNEI. Trimming stripped 5 bases from V and 4 bases from J, with 6 bases between. CDR3 amino acids: CASSKRYEQYF. Here the CDR3 DNA reads TGTGCCAGCAGTAAGCGATACGAGCAGTACTTC.